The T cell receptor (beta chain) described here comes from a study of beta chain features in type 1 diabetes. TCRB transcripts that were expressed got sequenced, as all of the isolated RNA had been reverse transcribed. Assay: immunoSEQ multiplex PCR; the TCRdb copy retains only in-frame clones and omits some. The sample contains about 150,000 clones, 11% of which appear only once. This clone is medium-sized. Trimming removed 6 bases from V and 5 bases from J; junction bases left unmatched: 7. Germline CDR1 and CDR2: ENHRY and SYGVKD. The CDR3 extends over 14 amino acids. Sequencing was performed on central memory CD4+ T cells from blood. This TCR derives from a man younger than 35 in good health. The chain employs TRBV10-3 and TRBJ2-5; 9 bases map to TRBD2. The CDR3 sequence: CAIRAGLAMETQYF. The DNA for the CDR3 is TGTGCCATCAGAGCGGGACTAGCCATGGAGACCCAGTACTTC.